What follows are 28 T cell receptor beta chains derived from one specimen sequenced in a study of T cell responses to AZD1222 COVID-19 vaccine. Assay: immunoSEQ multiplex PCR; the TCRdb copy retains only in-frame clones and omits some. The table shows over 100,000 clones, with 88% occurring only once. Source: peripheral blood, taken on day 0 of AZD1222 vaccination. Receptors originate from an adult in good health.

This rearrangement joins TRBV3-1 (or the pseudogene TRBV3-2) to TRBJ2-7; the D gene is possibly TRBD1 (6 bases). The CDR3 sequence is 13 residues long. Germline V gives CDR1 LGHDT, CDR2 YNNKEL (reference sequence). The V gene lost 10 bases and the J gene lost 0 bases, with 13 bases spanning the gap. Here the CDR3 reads CATRAGASYEQYF. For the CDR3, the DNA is TGTGCCACCCGGGCAGGGGCCTCCTACGAGCAGTACTTC.

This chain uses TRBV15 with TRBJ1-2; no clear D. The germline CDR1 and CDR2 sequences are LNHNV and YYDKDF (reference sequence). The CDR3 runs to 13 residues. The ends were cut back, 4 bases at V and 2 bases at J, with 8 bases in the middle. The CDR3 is CATSIGRNYGYTF. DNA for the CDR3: TGTGCCACCAGCATCGGCAGGAACTATGGCTACACCTTC.

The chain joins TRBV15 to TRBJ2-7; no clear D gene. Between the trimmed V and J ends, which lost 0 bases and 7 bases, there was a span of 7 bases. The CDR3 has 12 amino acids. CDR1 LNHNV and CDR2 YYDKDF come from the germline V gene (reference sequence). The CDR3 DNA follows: TGTGCCACCAGCAGAGATCTGGGGGAGCAGTACTTC. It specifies CATSRDLGEQYF.

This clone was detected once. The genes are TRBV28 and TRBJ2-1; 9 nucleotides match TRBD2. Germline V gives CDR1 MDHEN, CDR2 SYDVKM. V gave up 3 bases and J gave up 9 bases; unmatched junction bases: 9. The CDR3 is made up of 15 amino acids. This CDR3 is CASSLGGRATGEQFF. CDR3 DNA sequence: TGTGCCAGCAGTTTGGGCGGGAGGGCGACTGGTGAGCAGTTCTTC.

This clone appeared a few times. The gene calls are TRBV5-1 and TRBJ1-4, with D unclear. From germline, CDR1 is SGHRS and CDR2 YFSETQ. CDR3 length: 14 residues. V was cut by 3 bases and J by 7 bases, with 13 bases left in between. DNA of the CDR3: TGCGCCAGCAGCTCGGGAGGTCCGAGTGAAAAACTGTTTTTT. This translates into CASSSGGPSEKLFF.

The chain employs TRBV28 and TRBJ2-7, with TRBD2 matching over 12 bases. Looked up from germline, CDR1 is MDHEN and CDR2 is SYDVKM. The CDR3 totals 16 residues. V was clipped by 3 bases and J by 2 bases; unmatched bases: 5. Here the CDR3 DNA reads TGTGCCAGCAGTTTCCCTCCTAGCGGGAGGGCCTACGAGCAGTACTTC. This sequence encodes CASSFPPSGRAYEQYF. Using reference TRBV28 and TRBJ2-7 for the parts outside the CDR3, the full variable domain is DVKVTQSSRYLVKRTGEKVFLECVQDMDHENMFWYRQDPGLGLRLIYFSYDVKMKEKGDIPEGYSVSREKKERFSLILESASTNQTSMYLCASSFPPSGRAYEQYFGPGTRLTVT.

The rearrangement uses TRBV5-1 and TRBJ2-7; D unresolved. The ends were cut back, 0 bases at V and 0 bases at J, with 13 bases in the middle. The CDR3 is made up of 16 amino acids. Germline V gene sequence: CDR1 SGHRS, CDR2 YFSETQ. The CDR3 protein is CASSLGQLRSSYEQYF. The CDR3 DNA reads TGCGCCAGCAGCTTGGGTCAACTCCGGAGCTCCTACGAGCAGTACTTC.

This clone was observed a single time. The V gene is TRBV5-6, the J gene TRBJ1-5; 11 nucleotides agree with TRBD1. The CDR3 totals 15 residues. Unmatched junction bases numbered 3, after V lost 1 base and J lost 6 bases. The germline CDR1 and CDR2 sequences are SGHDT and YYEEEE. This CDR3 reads CASSLRTGGGQPQHF. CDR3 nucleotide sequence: TGTGCCAGCAGCTTGCGGACAGGGGGCGGTCAGCCCCAGCATTTT.

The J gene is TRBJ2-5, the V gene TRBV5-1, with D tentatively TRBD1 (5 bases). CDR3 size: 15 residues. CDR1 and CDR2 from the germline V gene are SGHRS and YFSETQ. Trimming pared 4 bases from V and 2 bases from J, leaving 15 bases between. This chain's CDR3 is CASSLEGALQETQYF. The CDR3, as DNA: TGCGCCAGCAGCCTTGAAGGGGCACTACAAGAGACCCAGTACTTC.

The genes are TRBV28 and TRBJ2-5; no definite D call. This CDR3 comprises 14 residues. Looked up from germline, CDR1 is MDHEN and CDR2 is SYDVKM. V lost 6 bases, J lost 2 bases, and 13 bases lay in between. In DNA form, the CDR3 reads TGTGCCAGCAGCCTCCCGGGCCGACAAGAGACCCAGTACTTC. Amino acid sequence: CASSLPGRQETQYF.

In DNA form, the CDR3 reads TGTGCCAGCAGTCTCAGACAGGGGTACGAGCAGTACTTC. As protein: CASSLRQGYEQYF. The V call is TRBV6-5, the J call TRBJ2-7; TRBD1 aligns across 8 bases. CDR3 size: 13 residues. After removal of 5 bases from V and 4 bases from J, the junction contained 4 bases not matched to a gene. Germline V lookup: CDR1 MNHEY, CDR2 SVGAGI.

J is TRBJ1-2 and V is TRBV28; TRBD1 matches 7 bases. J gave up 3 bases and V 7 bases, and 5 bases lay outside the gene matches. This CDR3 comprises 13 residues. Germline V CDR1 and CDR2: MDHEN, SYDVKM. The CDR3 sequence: CASTPTGYYGYTF. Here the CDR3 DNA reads TGTGCCAGCACCCCGACAGGGTACTATGGCTACACCTTC.

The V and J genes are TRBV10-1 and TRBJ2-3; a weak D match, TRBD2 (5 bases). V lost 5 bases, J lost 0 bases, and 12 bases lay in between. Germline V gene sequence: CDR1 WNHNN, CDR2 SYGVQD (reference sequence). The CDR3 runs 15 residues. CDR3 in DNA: TGCGCCAGCAGTCCTAAGCGGAGTAGCACAGATACGCAGTATTTT. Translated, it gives CASSPKRSSTDTQYF.

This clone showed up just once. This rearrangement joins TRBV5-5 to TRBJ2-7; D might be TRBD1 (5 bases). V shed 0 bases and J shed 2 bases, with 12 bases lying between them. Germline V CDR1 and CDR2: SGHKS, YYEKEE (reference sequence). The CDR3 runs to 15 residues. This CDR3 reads CASSLELGRAYEQYF. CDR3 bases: TGTGCCAGCAGCTTGGAACTGGGGCGCGCCTACGAGCAGTACTTC.

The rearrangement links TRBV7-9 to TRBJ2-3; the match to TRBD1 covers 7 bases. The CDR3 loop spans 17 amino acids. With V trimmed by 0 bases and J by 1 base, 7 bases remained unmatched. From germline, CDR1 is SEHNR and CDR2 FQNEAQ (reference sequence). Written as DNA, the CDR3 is TGTGCCAGCAGCTTAGCAAGGGACAGAGTTGGCACAGATACGCAGTATTTT. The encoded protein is CASSLARDRVGTDTQYF.

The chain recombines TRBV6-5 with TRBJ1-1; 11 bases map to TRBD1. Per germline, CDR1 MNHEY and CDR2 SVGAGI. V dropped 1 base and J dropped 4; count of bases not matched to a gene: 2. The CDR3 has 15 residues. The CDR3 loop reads CASSYWGQGGTEAFF. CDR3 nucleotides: TGTGCCAGCAGTTACTGGGGACAGGGGGGCACTGAAGCTTTCTTT.

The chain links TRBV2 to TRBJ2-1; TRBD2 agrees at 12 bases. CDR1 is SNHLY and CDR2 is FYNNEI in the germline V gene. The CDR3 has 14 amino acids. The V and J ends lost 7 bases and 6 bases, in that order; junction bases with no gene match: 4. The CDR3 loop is CASIGLAGSNEQFF. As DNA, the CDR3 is TGTGCCAGCATAGGACTAGCGGGATCCAATGAGCAGTTCTTC.

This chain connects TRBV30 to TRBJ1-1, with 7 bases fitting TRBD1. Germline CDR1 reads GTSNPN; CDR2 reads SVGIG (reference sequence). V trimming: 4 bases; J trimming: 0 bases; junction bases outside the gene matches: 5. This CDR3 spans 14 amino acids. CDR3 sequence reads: CAWKRGPLNTEAFF. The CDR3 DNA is TGTGCCTGGAAAAGGGGGCCCCTGAACACTGAAGCTTTCTTT.

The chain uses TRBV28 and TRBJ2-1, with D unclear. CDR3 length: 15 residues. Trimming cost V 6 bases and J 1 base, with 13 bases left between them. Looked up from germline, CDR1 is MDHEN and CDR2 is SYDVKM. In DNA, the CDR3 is TGTGCCAGCAGCCCCATGCCGAGTTCCTACAATGAGCAGTTCTTC. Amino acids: CASSPMPSSYNEQFF.

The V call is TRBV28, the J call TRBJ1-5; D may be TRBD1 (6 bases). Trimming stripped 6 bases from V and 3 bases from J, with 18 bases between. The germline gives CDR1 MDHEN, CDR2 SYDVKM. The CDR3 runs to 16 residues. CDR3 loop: CASSSGHPEPNQPQHF. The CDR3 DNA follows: TGTGCCAGCAGCTCGGGACATCCAGAGCCCAATCAGCCCCAGCATTTT.

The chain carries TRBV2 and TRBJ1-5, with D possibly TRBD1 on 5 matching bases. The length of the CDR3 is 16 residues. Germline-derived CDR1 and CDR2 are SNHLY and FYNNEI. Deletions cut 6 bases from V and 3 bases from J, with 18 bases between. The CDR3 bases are TGTGCCAGCAGCGACCCCCCAACAGGAGTCAATCAGCCCCAGCATTTT. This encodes CASSDPPTGVNQPQHF.

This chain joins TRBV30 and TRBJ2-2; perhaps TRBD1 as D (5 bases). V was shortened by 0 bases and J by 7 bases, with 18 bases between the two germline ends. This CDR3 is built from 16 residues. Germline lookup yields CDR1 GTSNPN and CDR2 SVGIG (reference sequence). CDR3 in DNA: TGTGCCTGGAGTGTACTCACGGGCAGGGATGGCGGGGAGCTGTTTTTT. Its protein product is CAWSVLTGRDGGELFF.

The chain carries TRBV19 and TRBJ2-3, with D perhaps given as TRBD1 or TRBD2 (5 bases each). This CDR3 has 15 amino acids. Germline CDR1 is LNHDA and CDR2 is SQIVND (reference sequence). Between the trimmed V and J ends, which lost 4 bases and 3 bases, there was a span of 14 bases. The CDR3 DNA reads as TGTGCCAGTAGTAGACCGGGACCAGGGACAGATACGCAGTATTTT. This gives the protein CASSRPGPGTDTQYF.

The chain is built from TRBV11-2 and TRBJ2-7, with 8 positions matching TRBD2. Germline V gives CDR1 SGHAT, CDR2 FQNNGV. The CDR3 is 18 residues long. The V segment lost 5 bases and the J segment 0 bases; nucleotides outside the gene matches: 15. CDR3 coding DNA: TGTGCCAGCAGCCCCCGGACTAGCAGAACTCCAATCTCCTACGAGCAGTACTTC. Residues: CASSPRTSRTPISYEQYF. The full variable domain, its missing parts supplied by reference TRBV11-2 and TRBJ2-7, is EAGVAQSPRYKIIEKRQSVAFWCNPISGHATLYWYQQILGQGPKLLIQFQNNGVVDDSQLPKDRFSAERLKGVDSTLKIQPAKLEDSAVYLCASSPRTSRTPISYEQYFGPGTRLTVT.

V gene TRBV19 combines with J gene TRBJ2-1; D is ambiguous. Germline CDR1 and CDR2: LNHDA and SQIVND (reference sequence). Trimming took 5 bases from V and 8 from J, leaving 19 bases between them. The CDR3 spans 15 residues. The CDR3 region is CASSVYGRPKDEQFF. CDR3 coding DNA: TGTGCCAGTAGTGTATATGGGCGCCCCAAGGATGAGCAGTTCTTC.

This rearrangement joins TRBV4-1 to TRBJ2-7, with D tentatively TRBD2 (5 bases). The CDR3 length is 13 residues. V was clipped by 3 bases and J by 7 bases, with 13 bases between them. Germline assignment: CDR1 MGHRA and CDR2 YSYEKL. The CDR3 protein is CASSQSLAREQYF. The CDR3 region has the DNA TGCGCCAGCAGCCAGAGTCTAGCTCGGGAGCAGTACTTC.

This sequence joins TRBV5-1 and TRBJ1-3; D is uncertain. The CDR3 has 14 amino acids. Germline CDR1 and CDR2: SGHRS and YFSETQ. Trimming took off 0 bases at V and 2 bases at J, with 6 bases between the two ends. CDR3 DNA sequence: TGCGCCAGCAGCTTGGGGGGAGCTGGAAACACCATATATTTT. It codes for CASSLGGAGNTIYF.

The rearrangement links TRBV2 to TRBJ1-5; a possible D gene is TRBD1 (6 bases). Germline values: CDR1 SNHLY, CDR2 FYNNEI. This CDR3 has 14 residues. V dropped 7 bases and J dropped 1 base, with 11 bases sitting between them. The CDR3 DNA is TGTGCCAGCAAGGGGGGTACCAGCAATCAGCCCCAGCATTTT. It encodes CASKGGTSNQPQHF.